Listed here is a single TCR beta chain. The CDR3 is 17 residues long. The V segment lost 7 bases and the J segment 0 bases; nucleotides outside the gene matches: 6. Germline CDR1 ENHRY, CDR2 SYGVKD. This sample was taken from a study of blood T cell repertoires in COVID-19. Study-level information: PBMCs, B-cell-depleted T cells, or T cells provided the cDNA or gDNA that made up the material.

Some clones are missing from TCRdb's copy, which holds only in-frame ones; the method was immunoSEQ multiplex PCR. The sample shows approximately 250,000 clones, approximately 89% of them seen only once. The sequence came from a woman in her thirties or forties with acute COVID-19. Sequencing input: PBMCs or T cells enriched from blood (not recorded which). The chain joins TRBV10-3 to TRBJ2-2; 12 nucleotides match TRBD2. CDR3 DNA: TGTGCCATCATGGGACTAGCGGGCGCATCGAACACCGGGGAGCTGTTTTTT. Protein product: CAIMGLAGASNTGELFF.